The 14 T cell receptor beta chains below come from one sample, sequenced in a study of shared clonotypes between healthy human individuals. Profiled with immunoSEQ multiplex PCR; TCRdb holds only in-frame clones, not every one. The sample lists about 1 million clones, roughly 80% occurring once. The sample comprised memory CD4+ T cells sorted from blood. Noted subset: CD45RA-negative fraction. Receptors originate from a man aged 18 to 35 in good health.

The chain joins TRBV18 to TRBJ2-1, with TRBD2 matching 9 bases. The V gene end was trimmed by 0 bases and the J gene end by 7 bases; junction bases not matched to a gene: 4. Per germline, CDR1 KGHSH and CDR2 LQKENI. This CDR3 is 15 amino acids long. DNA of the CDR3: TGTGCCAGCTCACCACCTAGCGGGAGAGGGAATGAGCAGTTCTTC. Translating gives CASSPPSGRGNEQFF. The complete variable domain, with remaining parts taken from reference TRBV18 and TRBJ2-1, reads NAGVMQNPRHLVRRRGQEARLRCSPMKGHSHVYWYRQLPEEGLKFMVYLQKENIIDESGMPKERFSAEFPKEGPSILRIQQVVRGDSAAYFCASSPPSGRGNEQFFGPGTRLTVL.

The chain carries TRBV9 and TRBJ2-7, with a weak D call TRBD1 (6 bases). V gave up 2 bases and J gave up 4 bases, with 13 bases separating them. Germline values: CDR1 SGDLS, CDR2 YYNGEE. The CDR3 consists of 14 residues. The CDR3 nucleotides are TGTGCCAGCAGCGTGTCAGGGGCCTCGTACGAGCAGTACTTC. Amino acid sequence: CASSVSGASYEQYF.

This clone was seen many times. The chain uses TRBV11-2 and TRBJ2-1; 9 bases match TRBD1. Germline CDR1 is SGHAT and CDR2 is FQNNGV. This CDR3 comprises 15 residues. V was pared by 5 bases and J by 4 bases, with 6 bases of the junction left unmatched. The CDR3 DNA reads as TGTGCCAGCAGCCGGGACAGGGCTGGGTACAATGAGCAGTTCTTC. Amino acids: CASSRDRAGYNEQFF.

In DNA, the CDR3 is TGTGCCAGCAGGACAGCGGGTGGCTACACCTTC. It yields the protein CASRTAGGYTF. This chain uses TRBV6-6 with TRBJ1-2, with a weak D call TRBD1 (5 bases). Germline CDR1 MNHNY, CDR2 SVGAGI (reference sequence). The V gene lost 6 bases and the J gene lost 7 bases, with 9 bases spanning the gap. The CDR3 runs to 11 residues.

V and J are TRBV11-2 and TRBJ2-4; 8 bases are a match to TRBD2. The V and J ends lost 5 bases and 1 base, in that order; junction bases with no gene match: 1. Germline loops: CDR1 SGHAT, CDR2 FQNNGV. This CDR3 has 14 amino acids. In nucleotides, the CDR3 is TGTGCCAGCAGCCGCGGGGGGGCCAAAAACATTCAGTACTTC. Its protein product is CASSRGGAKNIQYF.

DNA of the CDR3: TGTGCCAGCGGGGTAGCGGGAATGTTCGGGGAGACCCAGTACTTC. This gives the protein CASGVAGMFGETQYF. The chain combines TRBV2 with TRBJ2-5, with 8 bases lining up with TRBD2. The ends lost 8 bases at V and 5 bases at J; junction bases unmatched: 13. The CDR3 spans 15 residues. Per germline, CDR1 SNHLY and CDR2 FYNNEI. The whole variable domain, remainder taken from reference TRBV2 and TRBJ2-5, is EPEVTQTPSHQVTQMGQEVILRCVPISNHLYFYWYRQILGQKVEFLVSFYNNEISEKSEIFDDQFSVERPDGSNFTLKIRSTKLEDSAMYFCASGVAGMFGETQYFGPGTRLLVL.

A remark on this clone: The same CDR3 arises from other DNA sequences in this sample as well. The chain joins TRBV2 to TRBJ1-1; weak D call: TRBD1 (6 bases). This CDR3 contains 13 residues. Trimming took off 6 bases at V and 0 bases at J, with 8 bases between the two ends. Germline lookup yields CDR1 SNHLY and CDR2 FYNNEI. The CDR3 bases are TGTGCCAGCAGAGGACAGTTGAACACTGAAGCTTTCTTT. Encoded protein: CASRGQLNTEAFF.

This clone was seen repeatedly, ten times or more. The V gene is TRBV2, the J gene TRBJ1-1; 9 positions match TRBD1. CDR1 and CDR2 (germline): SNHLY, FYNNEI. Trimming at V came to 6 bases and at J to 6 bases, leaving 5 bases not matched to a gene. This CDR3 is 13 amino acids long. CDR3 nucleotides: TGTGCCAGCAGGGGACAGGGTCGAGCTGAAGCTTTCTTT. Translation: CASRGQGRAEAFF.

The rearrangement uses TRBV30 and TRBJ1-6; D is unclear. Trimming pared 5 bases from V and 5 bases from J, leaving 10 bases between. CDR1 is GTSNPN, CDR2 SVGIG, per germline (reference sequence). CDR3 length equals 13 residues. CDR3 sequence reads: CAWEGDNNSPLHF. CDR3 DNA sequence: TGTGCCTGGGAGGGTGACAATAATTCACCCCTCCACTTT.

V is TRBV7-2 and J is TRBJ2-5; possible D gene TRBD2, 6 bases. CDR3 length equals 17 residues. Germline CDR1 reads SGHTA; CDR2 reads FQGNSA. V gave up 4 bases and J gave up 7 bases, with 25 bases separating them. The CDR3 loop is CASSSEGPRAGPGTQYF. Written as DNA, the CDR3 is TGTGCCAGCAGCTCGGAGGGGCCTCGCGCGGGCCCAGGGACCCAGTACTTC. The entire variable domain, with the rest obtained from reference TRBV7-2 and TRBJ2-5, is as follows: GAGVSQSPSNKVTEKGKDVELRCDPISGHTALYWYRQSLGQGLEFLIYFQGNSAPDKSGLPSDRFSAERTGGSVSTLTIQRTQQEDSAVYLCASSSEGPRAGPGTQYFGPGTRLLVL.

The chain combines TRBV11-3 with TRBJ1-1; 8 bases are shared with TRBD1. In germline, CDR1 is SGHNT, CDR2 YENEEA. V gave up 5 bases and J gave up 5 bases; unmatched junction bases: 4. The CDR3 runs to 13 residues. The CDR3 spells CASSLQGGTEAFF. Written as DNA, the CDR3 is TGTGCCAGCAGCCTACAGGGGGGAACTGAAGCTTTCTTT.

On this clone itself: The same CDR3 also results from other DNA sequences found in this sample. The chain couples TRBV5-1 to TRBJ2-6, with D possibly being TRBD1 (5 bases). V lost 2 bases, J lost 1 base, and 7 bases lay in between. In germline, CDR1 is SGHRS, CDR2 YFSETQ. This CDR3 spans 15 amino acids. CDR3 sequence: CASSLPGSGANVLTF. CDR3 sequence (DNA): TGCGCCAGCAGCTTACCAGGGTCTGGGGCCAACGTCCTGACTTTC.

This sequence joins TRBV10-2 and TRBJ2-7; D is unresolved. CDR1 WSHSY and CDR2 SAAADI come from the germline V gene. The V gene lost 3 bases and the J gene lost 1 base, with 4 bases spanning the gap. This CDR3 has 12 residues. In DNA form, the CDR3 reads TGCGCCAGCAGTGAACAATCCTACGAGCAGTACTTC. Translating it yields CASSEQSYEQYF.

The chain joins TRBV30 to TRBJ1-1; D is uncertain. The length of the CDR3 is 15 residues. Germline loops: CDR1 GTSNPN, CDR2 SVGIG (reference sequence). V was cut by 0 bases and J by 0 bases, with 11 bases left in between. The CDR3 sequence is CAWSVRQVLNTEAFF. CDR3 bases: TGTGCCTGGAGTGTCAGGCAGGTCCTGAACACTGAAGCTTTCTTT.